This T cell receptor (beta chain) was sequenced during a study of T cells in Graves' hyperthyroidism and ophthalmopathy (dated by TCRdb to the late 2010s). General notes on the study: Peripheral blood samples were taken at initial diagnosis, before any treatment was given. An independent validation cohort of around 19 hyperthyroidism patients and 17 patients who later progressed to ophthalmopathy tested prospective prediction of ophthalmopathy. The paper describes TCR Vbeta CDR3 sequencing of about 140 peripheral blood samples, made up of some 40 ophthalmopathy patients, around 78 hyperthyroidism patients and 17 progressor patients. TCR V-J signatures able to tell the groups apart were searched for in a discovery cohort of 90 to 100 patients, of whom 43 had Graves' ophthalmopathy and around 56 had stable Graves' hyperthyroidism. Following sampling, methimazole starting at 30 mg daily was given to hyperthyroidism patients, and high-dose intravenous methylprednisolone was given to ophthalmopathy patients. The 95 to 100 discovery patients were divided at random into training and test sets in a 7:3 ratio. Thyroid tissue and blood T-cell repertoires from more than five Graves' hyperthyroidism patients were also compared in the study. Summary of the overall study and its limitations: Most expanded thyroid clonotypes (frequency above 0.001) were also detected in blood, suggesting blood repertoires may reflect thyroid immune responses. No statistical method was used to set the sample size in advance, and investigators knew the group allocation. In validation, the model predicted progression to ophthalmopathy with about 71% sensitivity and roughly 75% specificity, a median of about 6 months before onset. In cross-validation, a model built on a 13 V-J signature told ophthalmopathy apart from stable hyperthyroidism with approximately 91% sensitivity and around 81% specificity, and in testing the same model reached 80%/75%.

This clonotype was seen at least ten times. What antigen it recognizes has not been identified. The sample holds no much larger clone one base away, and base qualities are not on file. Stable Graves' hyperthyroidism was defined as no progression to ophthalmopathy during 18 months of follow-up. Hyperthyroidism patients were newly diagnosed, with disease duration under 2 months, and aged 18 to 65 years. Patients with uncontrolled infections, other autoimmune diseases, pregnancy or lactation were excluded. Diagnoses relied on clinical symptoms, serum thyroxine and TRAb, thyroid ultrasound and orbital computed tomography. PBMCs were separated from 10 ml of fresh peripheral blood using Ficoll-Paque density gradient centrifugation. Trizol reagent was used to extract total RNA, and RNA quality was then checked on an Agilent 2100 Bioanalyzer. Amplification of TCR beta CDR3 regions was carried out from RNA transcripts. A first-round RT-PCR of the TCR CDR3 used the HTBI primer set with the Qiagen OneStep RT-PCR kit. Libraries were constructed in a second round of multiplex PCR, after which size selection and purification were performed. Libraries were sequenced paired-end with 100 bp reads on an Illumina HiSeq2000. The study's processing was this. Raw data were processed with SOAPnuke, discarding reads with adapters, uncalled bases, mean Phred below 15, or no exact constant-primer or identifier match. COPE v1.2.5 was used to merge high-quality paired reads, and clonotypes were defined as unique nucleotide sequences. MiTCR v1.1 was used to align the clonotypes against IMGT TRBV, TRBD and TRBJ reference segments. Analysis was restricted to V-J combinations with a frequency above 0.0001, which covered 99.2% of repertoires. A TCS score was defined as the ratio of F50 (clonal expansion) to E x V (chaos), with BLOSUM62-based TCRdist applied between CDR3 peptides within each V-J. Welch's t-statistics and random forest reduced just over 500 V-J features to around 14, which were used in a naive Bayes classifier (R e1071). The Morisita-Horn index was used to measure how similar the thyroid and blood repertoires were. The public reads were run again by TCRdb, first through fastp at Q25 and then through MiXCR, and only productive beta chains were kept. CDR3 protein sequences are deduplicated, and each keeps its most common genes and DNA. The V and J calls reflect TCRdb's pipeline rather than the authors' work. Recorded for this sample are around 100,000 distinct CDR3 sequences; 40% to 50% of them occurred a single time. Under 30% of the sample is held by the ten biggest clonotypes.

The sequence was collected from a man aged 35-49 years with Graves' hyperthyroidism. Specimen: blood.

The DNA sequence is TGTGCCAGCAGCGTAGGTTTTAGGGGCTACACCTTC. It codes for CASSVGFRGYTF. The chain is encoded by TRBV9 joined to TRBJ1-2; the D gene identity is not certain. According to the germline V gene, CDR1 reads SGDLS and CDR2 reads YYNGEE. V sheds 0 bases and J sheds 8 bases, leaving 8 bases between their ends. The CDR3 covers 12 residues, taking in both the cysteine and the phenylalanine. The only DNA kept is the CDR3, 36 bases in frame from the first base.